A selection of T cell receptor beta chains follows, all from one sample in a study of cytomegalovirus exposure and HLA in healthy donors. Sequencing used immunoSEQ multiplex PCR; TCRdb keeps in-frame clones, though not all of them. The profile shows some 65,000 clones, roughly 80% of them singletons. The sequenced sample was PBMCs. These receptors originate from a girl aged 10 to 17 in good health and CMV-seropositive. Each CDR3 is given with its conserved first and last residue. D genes are given only for firm matches. Part of the rows lack a size; the others show once, few, many or a class for expanded clones.

once	TRBV19	TRBJ2-3	-	TGTGCCAGTAGTCAGGGAACAGATACGCAGTATTTT	CASSQGTDTQYF
-	TRBV28	TRBJ2-7	-	TGTGCCAGCATTGATAGGGGCAGATACGAGCAGTACTTC	CASIDRGRYEQYF
-	TRBV5-6	TRBJ1-6	-	TGTGCCAGCAGCTTAGGCGGGGCCCGATATAATTCACCCCTCCACTTT	CASSLGGARYNSPLHF
-	TRBV4-3	TRBJ2-3	-	TGCGCCAGCAGCCAAGACCCCCAACTAGTTCCAGATACGCAGTATTTT	CASSQDPQLVPDTQYF
-	TRBV7-2	TRBJ2-1	-	TGTGCCAGCAGCTTAGCAGAGGGCTCCTACAATGAGCAGTTCTTC	CASSLAEGSYNEQFF
-	TRBV7-9	TRBJ2-3	-	TGTGCCAGCAGCTCCGGGGGTAGCACAGATACGCAGTATTTT	CASSSGGSTDTQYF
-	TRBV7-9	TRBJ2-1	TRBD2	TGTGCCAGCAGCCTCCGGACTAGCGGGAGGGGAGGTGAGCAGTTCTTC	CASSLRTSGRGGEQFF
-	TRBV29-1	TRBJ2-1	TRBD2	TGCAGCGTTGAGTTACGGGGGGAGTTCTTC	CSVELRGEFF
-	TRBV5-1	TRBJ2-1	TRBD2	TGCGCCAGCAGCATGCGGACTAGCGGGCCGGTTGAGCAGTTCTTC	CASSMRTSGPVEQFF
-	TRBV10-3	TRBJ2-6	TRBD2	TGTGCCATCAGTCATCCGGGACTAGCGGGAGTTAGCTCTGGGGCCAACGTCCTGACTTTC	CAISHPGLAGVSSGANVLTF
-	TRBV5-4	TRBJ2-1	-	TGTGCCAGCCGATCATCTAGAAAGTACAATGAGCAGTTCTTC	CASRSSRKYNEQFF
-	TRBV6-1	TRBJ2-1	TRBD1	TGTGCCAGCAGTGGCGGGACAGGGGGCTACGATGAGCAGTTCTTC	CASSGGTGGYDEQFF
-	TRBV7-9	TRBJ1-1	TRBD1	TGTGCCAGCAACGCTGGACAGGGGTTGAACACTGAAGCTTTCTTT	CASNAGQGLNTEAFF
-	TRBV5-1	TRBJ2-7	-	TGCGCCAGCAGCCCCCAGCCGCAGGGGCGGGGGGAGCAGTACTTC	CASSPQPQGRGEQYF
-	TRBV7-9	TRBJ1-3	TRBD1	TGTGCCAGCGGGACAGGCTCTGGAAACACCATATATTTT	CASGTGSGNTIYF
-	TRBV27	TRBJ2-1	-	TGTGCCAGCAGTTCACGACATGAACACAATGAGCAGTTCTTC	CASSSRHEHNEQFF
few	TRBV6-1	TRBJ2-2	-	TGTGCCAGCAGTGAAGGGTTAGACAGCTACACCGGGGAGCTGTTTTTT	CASSEGLDSYTGELFF
-	TRBV20-1	TRBJ2-3	-	TGCAGTGCTTCTCGACAGGGAGGCCAGTATTTT	CSASRQGGQYF
-	TRBV2	TRBJ1-2	TRBD1	TGTGCCACAGACAGGGCTGGCTACACCTTC	CATDRAGYTF
-	TRBV6-5	TRBJ2-1	-	TGTGCCAGCAGGGCTTGGCGGGAAAATATCAATGAGCAGTTCTTC	CASRAWRENINEQFF
-	TRBV11-2	TRBJ2-1	-	TGTGCCAGCAGCTTAGATAGAATGGCAGGTTCTGTCAATGAGCAGTTCTTC	CASSLDRMAGSVNEQFF
-	TRBV5-1	TRBJ2-7	TRBD2	TGCGCCAGCAGCTTGGGGGCGGGAGGGCCGTACGAGCAGTACTTC	CASSLGAGGPYEQYF
-	TRBV6-5	TRBJ2-1	TRBD2	TGTGCCAGCAGTTCAGAAGCGGGAGTTAGGTACAATGAGCAGTTCTTC	CASSSEAGVRYNEQFF
-	TRBV4-2	TRBJ2-7	TRBD2	TGTGCCAGCAGCCATACCCCAGCGGGGGATTTCTACGAGCAGTACTTC	CASSHTPAGDFYEQYF
-	TRBV4-1	TRBJ2-4	-	TGCGCCAGCAGCCAAGATGTAGGAGAAAACATTCAGTACTTC	CASSQDVGENIQYF
few	TRBV18	TRBJ1-6	-	TGTGCCAGCTCACCATTTCCTACTGGGCAGGATTCACCCCTCCACTTT	CASSPFPTGQDSPLHF